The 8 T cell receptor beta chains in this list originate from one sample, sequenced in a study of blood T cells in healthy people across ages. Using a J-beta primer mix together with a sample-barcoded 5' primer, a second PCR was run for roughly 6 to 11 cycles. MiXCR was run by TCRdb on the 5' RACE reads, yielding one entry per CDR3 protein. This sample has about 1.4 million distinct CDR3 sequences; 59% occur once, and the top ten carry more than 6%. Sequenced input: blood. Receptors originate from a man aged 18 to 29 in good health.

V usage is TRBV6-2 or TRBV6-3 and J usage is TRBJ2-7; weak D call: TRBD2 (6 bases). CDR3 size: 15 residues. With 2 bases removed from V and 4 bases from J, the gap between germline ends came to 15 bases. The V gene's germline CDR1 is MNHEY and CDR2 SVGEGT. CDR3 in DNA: TGTGCCAGCAGTTACACCCTCGAGGGAGGATACGAGCAGTACTTC. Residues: CASSYTLEGGYEQYF.

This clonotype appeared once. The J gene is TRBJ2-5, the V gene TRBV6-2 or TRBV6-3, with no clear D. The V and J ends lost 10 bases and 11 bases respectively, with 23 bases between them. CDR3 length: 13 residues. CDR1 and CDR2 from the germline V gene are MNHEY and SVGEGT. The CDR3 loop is CATIFPPNGEQYF. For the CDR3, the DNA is TGTGCCACCATCTTCCCACCGAACGGTGAGCAGTACTTC.

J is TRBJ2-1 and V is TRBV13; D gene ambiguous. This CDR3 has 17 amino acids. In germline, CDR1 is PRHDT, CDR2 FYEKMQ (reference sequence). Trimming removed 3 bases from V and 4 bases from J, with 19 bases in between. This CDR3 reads CASSFGPDFFGYNEQFF. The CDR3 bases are TGTGCCAGCAGCTTTGGACCCGACTTCTTCGGGTACAATGAGCAGTTCTTC.

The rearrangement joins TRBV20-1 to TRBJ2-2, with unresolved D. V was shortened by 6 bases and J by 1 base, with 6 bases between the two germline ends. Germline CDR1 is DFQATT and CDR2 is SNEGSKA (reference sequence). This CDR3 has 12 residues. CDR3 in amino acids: CSARVNTGELFF. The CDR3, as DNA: TGCAGTGCCCGGGTGAACACCGGGGAGCTGTTTTTT.

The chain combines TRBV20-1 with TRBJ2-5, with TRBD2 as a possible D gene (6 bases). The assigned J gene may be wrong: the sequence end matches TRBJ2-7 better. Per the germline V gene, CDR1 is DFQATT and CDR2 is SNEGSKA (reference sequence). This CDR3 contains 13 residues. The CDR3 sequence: CSAGRSGDYEQYF. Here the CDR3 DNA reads TGCAGTGCAGGGCGGTCGGGGGACTACGAGCAGTACTTC.

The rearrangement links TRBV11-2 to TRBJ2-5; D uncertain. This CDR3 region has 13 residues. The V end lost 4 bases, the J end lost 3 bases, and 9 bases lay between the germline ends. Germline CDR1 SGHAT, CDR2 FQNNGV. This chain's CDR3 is CASSSGPKETQYF. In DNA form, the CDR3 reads TGTGCCAGCAGCTCCGGACCCAAAGAGACCCAGTACTTC.

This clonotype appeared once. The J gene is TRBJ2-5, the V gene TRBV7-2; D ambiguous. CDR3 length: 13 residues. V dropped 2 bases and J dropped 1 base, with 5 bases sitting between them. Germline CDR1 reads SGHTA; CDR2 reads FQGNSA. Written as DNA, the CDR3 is TGTGCCAGCAGCTTATACACCCAAGAGACCCAGTACTTC. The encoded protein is CASSLYTQETQYF.

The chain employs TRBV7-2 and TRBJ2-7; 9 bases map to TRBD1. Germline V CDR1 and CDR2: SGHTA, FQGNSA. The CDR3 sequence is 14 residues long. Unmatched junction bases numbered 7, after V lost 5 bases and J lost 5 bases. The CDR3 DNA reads TGTGCCAGCAGCGAGGGACAGGGTATCAACGAGCAGTACTTC. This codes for CASSEGQGINEQYF. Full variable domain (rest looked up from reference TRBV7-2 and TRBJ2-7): GAGVSQSPSNKVTEKGKDVELRCDPISGHTALYWYRQSLGQGLEFLIYFQGNSAPDKSGLPSDRFSAERTGGSVSTLTIQRTQQEDSAVYLCASSEGQGINEQYFGPGTRLTVT.